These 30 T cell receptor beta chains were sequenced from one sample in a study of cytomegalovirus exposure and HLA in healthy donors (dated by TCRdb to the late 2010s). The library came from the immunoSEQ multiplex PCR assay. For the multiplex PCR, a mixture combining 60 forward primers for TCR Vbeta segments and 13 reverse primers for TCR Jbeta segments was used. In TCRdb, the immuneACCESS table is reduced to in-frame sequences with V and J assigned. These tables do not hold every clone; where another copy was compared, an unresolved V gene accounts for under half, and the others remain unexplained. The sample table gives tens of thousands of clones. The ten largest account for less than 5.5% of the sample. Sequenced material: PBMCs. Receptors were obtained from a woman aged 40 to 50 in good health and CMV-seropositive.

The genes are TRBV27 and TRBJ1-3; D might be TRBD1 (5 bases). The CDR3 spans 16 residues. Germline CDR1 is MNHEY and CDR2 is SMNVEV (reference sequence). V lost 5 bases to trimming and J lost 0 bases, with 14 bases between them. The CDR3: CASSPRPTASGNTIYF. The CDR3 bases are TGTGCCAGCAGTCCGCGTCCGACAGCCTCTGGAAACACCATATATTTT.

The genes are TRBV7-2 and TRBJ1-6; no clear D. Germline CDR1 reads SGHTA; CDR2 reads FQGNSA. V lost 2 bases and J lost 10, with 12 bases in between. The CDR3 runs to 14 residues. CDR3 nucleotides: TGTGCCAGCAGCTTACAGGCAGATTTATCACCCCTCCACTTT. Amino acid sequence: CASSLQADLSPLHF.

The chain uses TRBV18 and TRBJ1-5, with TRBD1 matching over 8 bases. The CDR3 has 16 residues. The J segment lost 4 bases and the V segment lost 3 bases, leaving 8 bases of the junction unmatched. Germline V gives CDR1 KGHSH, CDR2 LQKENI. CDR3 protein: CASSPTTGGGNQPQHF. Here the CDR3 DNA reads TGTGCCAGCTCACCGACTACAGGGGGTGGGAATCAGCCCCAGCATTTT.

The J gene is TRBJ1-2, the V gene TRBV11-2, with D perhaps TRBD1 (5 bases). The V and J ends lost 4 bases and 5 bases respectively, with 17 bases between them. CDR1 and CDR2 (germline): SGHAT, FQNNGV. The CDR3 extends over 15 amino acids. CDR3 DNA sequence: TGTGCCAGCAGCTCCACAGGCGGGGGGTGGTATGGCTACACCTTC. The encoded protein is CASSSTGGGWYGYTF. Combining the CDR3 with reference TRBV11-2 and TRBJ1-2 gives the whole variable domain EAGVAQSPRYKIIEKRQSVAFWCNPISGHATLYWYQQILGQGPKLLIQFQNNGVVDDSQLPKDRFSAERLKGVDSTLKIQPAKLEDSAVYLCASSSTGGGWYGYTFGSGTRLTVV.

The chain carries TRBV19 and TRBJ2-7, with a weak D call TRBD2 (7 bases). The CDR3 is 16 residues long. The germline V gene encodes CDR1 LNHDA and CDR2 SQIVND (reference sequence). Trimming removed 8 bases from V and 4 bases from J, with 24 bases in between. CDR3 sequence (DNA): TGTGCCAGTCCGCACTCAAAACGGGGGGCCGGGTACGAGCAGTACTTC. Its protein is CASPHSKRGAGYEQYF.

The CDR3 nucleotides are TGTGCCAGCAGTTCGAGCCTCGGGCAGGGTGGCTATGGCTACACCTTC. Translating it yields CASSSSLGQGGYGYTF. The chain employs TRBV27 and TRBJ1-2; D is perhaps TRBD1 (5 bases). The CDR3 runs 16 residues. V shed 4 bases and J shed 4 bases, with 19 bases lying between them. Germline CDR1 reads MNHEY; CDR2 reads SMNVEV (reference sequence).

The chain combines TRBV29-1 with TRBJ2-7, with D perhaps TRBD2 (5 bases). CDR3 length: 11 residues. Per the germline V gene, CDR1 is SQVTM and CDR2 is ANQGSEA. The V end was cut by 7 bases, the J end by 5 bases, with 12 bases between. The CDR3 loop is CSGTSQDEQYF. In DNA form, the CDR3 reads TGCAGCGGCACTAGTCAGGACGAGCAGTACTTC.

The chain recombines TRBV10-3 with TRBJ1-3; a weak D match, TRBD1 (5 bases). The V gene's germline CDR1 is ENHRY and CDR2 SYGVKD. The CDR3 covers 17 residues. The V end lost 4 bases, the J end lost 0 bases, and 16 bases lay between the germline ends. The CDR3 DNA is TGTGCCATCAGTGGCCTCCGGGGGTCGATCTCTGGAAACACCATATATTTT. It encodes CAISGLRGSISGNTIYF.

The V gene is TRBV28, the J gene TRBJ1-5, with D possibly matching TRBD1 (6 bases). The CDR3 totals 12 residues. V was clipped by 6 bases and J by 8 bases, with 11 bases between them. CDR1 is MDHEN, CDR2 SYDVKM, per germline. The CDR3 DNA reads TGTGCCAGCAGATCTGCAGGGGAGCCCCAGCATTTT. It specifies CASRSAGEPQHF.

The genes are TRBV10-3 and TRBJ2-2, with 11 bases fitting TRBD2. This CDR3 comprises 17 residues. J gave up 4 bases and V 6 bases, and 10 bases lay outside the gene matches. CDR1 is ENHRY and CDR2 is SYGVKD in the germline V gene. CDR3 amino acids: CAISPTSGAPGTGELFF. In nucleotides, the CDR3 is TGTGCCATCAGCCCGACTAGCGGGGCACCGGGCACCGGGGAGCTGTTTTTT.

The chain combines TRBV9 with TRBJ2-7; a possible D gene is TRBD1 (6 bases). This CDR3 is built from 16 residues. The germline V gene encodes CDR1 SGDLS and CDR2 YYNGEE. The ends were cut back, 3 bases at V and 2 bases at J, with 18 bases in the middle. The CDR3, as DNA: TGTGCCAGCAGCGGGGGGCCCGACAGGACCACCTACGAGCAGTACTTC. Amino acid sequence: CASSGGPDRTTYEQYF.

Written as DNA, the CDR3 is TGTGCCAGCAGCTTAACGGGCTACGAGCAGTACTTC. Amino acid sequence: CASSLTGYEQYF. J is TRBJ2-7 and V is TRBV7-2; D is uncertain. V was clipped by 2 bases and J by 3 bases, with 5 bases between them. CDR3 size: 12 residues. Germline V gives CDR1 SGHTA, CDR2 FQGNSA.

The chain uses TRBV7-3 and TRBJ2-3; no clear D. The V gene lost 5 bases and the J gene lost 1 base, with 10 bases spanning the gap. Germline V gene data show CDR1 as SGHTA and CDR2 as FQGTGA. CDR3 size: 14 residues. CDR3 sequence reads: CASSPGSGTDTQYF. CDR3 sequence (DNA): TGTGCCAGCAGCCCAGGATCTGGCACAGATACGCAGTATTTT.

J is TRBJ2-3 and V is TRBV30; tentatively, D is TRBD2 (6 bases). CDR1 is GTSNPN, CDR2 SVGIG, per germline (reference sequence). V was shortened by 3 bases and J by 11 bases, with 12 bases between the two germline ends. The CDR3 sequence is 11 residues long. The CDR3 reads CAWSTGLLQYF. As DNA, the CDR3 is TGTGCCTGGAGCACGGGACTCCTGCAGTATTTT.

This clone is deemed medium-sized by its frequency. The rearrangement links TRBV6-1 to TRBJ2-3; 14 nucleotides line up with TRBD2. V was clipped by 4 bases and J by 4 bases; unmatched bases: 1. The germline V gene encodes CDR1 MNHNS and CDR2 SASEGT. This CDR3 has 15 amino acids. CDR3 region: CASSVTSGGADTQYF. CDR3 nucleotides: TGTGCCAGCAGTGTGACTAGCGGGGGGGCAGATACGCAGTATTTT.

CDR3: CASSMGPDRSYEQYF. In DNA form, the CDR3 reads TGTGCCAGTAGTATGGGTCCTGACAGATCCTACGAGCAGTACTTC. This chain joins TRBV19 and TRBJ2-7; tentatively, D is TRBD1 (5 bases). The V gene's germline CDR1 is LNHDA and CDR2 SQIVND (reference sequence). The germline V and J ends were trimmed by 3 bases and 1 base, with 13 bases remaining between them. The CDR3 totals 15 residues.

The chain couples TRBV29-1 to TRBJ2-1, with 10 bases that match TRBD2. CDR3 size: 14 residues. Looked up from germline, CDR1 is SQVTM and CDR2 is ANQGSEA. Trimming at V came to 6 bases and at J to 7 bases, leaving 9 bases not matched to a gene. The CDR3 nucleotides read TGCAGCGTCGAGACTAGCGGGTATACTAATGAGCAGTTCTTC. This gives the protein CSVETSGYTNEQFF.

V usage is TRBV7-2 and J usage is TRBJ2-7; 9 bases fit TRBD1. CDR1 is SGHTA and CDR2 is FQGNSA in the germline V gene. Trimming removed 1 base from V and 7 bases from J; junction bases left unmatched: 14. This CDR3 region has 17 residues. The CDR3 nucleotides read TGTGCCAGCAGCTTAGTCGCTAGGGGACAGGGTAGTTTAGAGCAGTACTTC. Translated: CASSLVARGQGSLEQYF.

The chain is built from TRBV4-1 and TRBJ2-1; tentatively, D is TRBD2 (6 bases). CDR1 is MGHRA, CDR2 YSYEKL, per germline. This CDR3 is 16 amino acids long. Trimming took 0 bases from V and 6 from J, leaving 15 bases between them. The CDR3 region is CASSQEPGLVTNEQFF. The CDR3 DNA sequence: TGCGCCAGCAGCCAAGAACCGGGACTGGTAACCAATGAGCAGTTCTTC.

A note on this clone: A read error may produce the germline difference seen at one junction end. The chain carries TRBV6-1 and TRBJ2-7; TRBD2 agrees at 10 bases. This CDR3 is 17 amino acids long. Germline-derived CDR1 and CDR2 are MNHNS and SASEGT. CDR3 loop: CVSSETVRASGGSVQYF. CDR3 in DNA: TGTGTCAGCAGTGAAACGGTACGGGCTAGCGGGGGTTCGGTGCAGTACTTC.

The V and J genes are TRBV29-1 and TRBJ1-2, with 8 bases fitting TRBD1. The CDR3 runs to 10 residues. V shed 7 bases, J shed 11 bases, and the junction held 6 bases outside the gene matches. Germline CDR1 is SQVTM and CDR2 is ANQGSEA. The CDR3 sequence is CSASGGRYTF. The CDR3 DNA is TGCAGCGCCTCAGGGGGCCGGTACACCTTC.

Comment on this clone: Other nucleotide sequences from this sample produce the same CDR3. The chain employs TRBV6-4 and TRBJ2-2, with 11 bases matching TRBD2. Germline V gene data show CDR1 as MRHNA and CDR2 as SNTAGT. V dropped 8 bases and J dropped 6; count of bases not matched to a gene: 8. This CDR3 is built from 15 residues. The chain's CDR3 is CASGQLAGVPGELFF. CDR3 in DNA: TGTGCCAGCGGGCAACTAGCGGGAGTACCCGGGGAGCTGTTTTTT.

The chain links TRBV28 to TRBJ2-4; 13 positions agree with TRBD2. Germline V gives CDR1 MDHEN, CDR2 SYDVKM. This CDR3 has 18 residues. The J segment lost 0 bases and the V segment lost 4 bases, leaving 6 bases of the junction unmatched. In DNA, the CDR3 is TGTGCCAGCAGTTATTCACTAGCGGGAGGGTTAGCCAAAAACATTCAGTACTTC. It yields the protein CASSYSLAGGLAKNIQYF.

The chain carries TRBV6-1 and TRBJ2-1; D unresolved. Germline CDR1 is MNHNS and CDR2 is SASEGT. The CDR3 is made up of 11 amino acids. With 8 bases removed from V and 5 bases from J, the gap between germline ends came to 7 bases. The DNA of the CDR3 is TGTGCCAGCTGGCTAGACAATGAGCAGTTCTTC. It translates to CASWLDNEQFF.

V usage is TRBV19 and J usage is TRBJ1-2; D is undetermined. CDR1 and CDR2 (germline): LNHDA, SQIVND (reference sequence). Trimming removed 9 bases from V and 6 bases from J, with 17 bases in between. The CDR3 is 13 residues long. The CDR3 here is CASRENKLDGYTF. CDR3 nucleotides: TGTGCCAGCCGGGAGAACAAGCTAGATGGCTACACCTTC.

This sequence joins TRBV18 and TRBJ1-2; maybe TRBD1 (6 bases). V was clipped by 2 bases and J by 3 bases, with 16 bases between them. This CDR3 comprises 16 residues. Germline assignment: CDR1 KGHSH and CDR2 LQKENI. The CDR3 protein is CASSPSGGGSDYGYTF. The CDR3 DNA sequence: TGTGCCAGCTCACCAAGCGGGGGCGGTAGTGACTATGGCTACACCTTC.

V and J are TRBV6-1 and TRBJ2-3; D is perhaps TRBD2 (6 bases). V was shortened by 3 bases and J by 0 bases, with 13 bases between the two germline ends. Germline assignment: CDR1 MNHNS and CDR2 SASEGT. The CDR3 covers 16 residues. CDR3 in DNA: TGTGCCAGCAGTGACGTCCCGGGGACTAGCACAGATACGCAGTATTTT. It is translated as CASSDVPGTSTDTQYF.

The CDR3 region is CASHRGHGYTF. CDR3 coding DNA: TGTGCCAGCCACAGGGGGCATGGCTACACCTTC. The V gene is TRBV28, the J gene TRBJ1-2, with 9 bases aligning to TRBD1. Germline V gives CDR1 MDHEN, CDR2 SYDVKM. The CDR3 sequence is 11 residues long. Trimming removed 8 bases from V and 6 bases from J; junction bases left unmatched: 1.

This CDR3 reads CASRLNEKLFF. CDR3 DNA: TGTGCCAGCAGGCTAAATGAAAAACTGTTTTTT. The rearrangement links TRBV6-5 to TRBJ1-4; D uncertain. Looked up from germline, CDR1 is MNHEY and CDR2 is SVGAGI. V lost 6 bases to trimming and J lost 5 bases, with 4 bases between them. CDR3 size: 11 residues.

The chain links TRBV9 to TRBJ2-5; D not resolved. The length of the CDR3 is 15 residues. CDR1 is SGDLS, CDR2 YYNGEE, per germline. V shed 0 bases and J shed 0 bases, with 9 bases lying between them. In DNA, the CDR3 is TGTGCCAGCAGCGTAGCTACAGCATACCAAGAGACCCAGTACTTC. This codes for CASSVATAYQETQYF.